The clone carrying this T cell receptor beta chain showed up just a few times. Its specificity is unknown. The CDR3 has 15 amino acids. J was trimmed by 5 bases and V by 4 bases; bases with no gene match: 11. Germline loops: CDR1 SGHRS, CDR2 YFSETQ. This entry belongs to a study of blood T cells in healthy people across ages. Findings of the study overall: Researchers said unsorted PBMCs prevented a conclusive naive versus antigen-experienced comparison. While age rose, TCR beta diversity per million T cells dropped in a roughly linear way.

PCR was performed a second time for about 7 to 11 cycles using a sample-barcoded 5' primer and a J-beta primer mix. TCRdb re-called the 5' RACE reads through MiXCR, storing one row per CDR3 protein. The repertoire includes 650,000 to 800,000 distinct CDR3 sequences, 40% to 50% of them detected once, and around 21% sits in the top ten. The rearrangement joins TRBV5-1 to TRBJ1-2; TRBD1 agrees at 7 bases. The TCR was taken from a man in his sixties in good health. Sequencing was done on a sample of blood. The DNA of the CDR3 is TGCGCCAGCAGCCAGACAGGGATCTCGGGATATGGCTACACCTTC. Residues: CASSQTGISGYGYTF.